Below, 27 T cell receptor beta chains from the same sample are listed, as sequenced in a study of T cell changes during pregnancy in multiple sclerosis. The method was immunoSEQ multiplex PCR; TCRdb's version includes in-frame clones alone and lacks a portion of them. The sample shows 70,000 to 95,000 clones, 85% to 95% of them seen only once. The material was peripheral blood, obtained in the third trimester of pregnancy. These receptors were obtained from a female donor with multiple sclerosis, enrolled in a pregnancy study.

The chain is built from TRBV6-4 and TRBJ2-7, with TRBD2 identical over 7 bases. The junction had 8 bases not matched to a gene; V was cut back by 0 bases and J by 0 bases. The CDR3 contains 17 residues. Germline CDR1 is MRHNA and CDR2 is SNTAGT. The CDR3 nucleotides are TGTGCCAGCAGTGACTCGGCCCAAGCGGGGACCTCCTACGAGCAGTACTTC. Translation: CASSDSAQAGTSYEQYF.

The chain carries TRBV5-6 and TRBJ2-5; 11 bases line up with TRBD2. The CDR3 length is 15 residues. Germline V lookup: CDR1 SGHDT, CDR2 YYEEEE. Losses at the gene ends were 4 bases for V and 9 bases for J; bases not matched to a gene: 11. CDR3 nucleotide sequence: TGTGCCAGCAGCCCGGGACTAGCGGTAGATTGGGCCCAGTACTTC. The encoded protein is CASSPGLAVDWAQYF.

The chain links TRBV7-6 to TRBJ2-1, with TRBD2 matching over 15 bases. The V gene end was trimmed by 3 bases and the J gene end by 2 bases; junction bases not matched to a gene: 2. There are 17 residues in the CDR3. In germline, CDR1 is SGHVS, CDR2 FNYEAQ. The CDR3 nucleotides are TGTGCCAGCAGCTTGGGACTAGCGGGAGGCCCCTACAATGAGCAGTTCTTC. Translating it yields CASSLGLAGGPYNEQFF. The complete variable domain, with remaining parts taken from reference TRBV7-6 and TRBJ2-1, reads GAGVSQSPRYKVTKRGQDVALRCDPISGHVSLYWYRQALGQGPEFLTYFNYEAQQDKSGLPNDRFSAERPEGSISTLTIQRTEQRDSAMYRCASSLGLAGGPYNEQFFGPGTRLTVL.

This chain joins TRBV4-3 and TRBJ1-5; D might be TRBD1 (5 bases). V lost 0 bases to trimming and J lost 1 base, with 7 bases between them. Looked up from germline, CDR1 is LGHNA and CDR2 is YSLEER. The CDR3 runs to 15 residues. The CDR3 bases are TGCGCCAGCAGCCAAGACGCAGGGAGCAATCAGCCCCAGCATTTT. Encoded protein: CASSQDAGSNQPQHF.

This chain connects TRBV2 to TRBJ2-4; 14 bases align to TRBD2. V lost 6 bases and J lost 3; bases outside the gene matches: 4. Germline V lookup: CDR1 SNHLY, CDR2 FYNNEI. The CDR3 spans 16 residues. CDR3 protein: CASSRGLAGGKNIQYF. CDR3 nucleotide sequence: TGTGCCAGCAGCCGAGGACTAGCGGGAGGCAAAAACATTCAGTACTTC.

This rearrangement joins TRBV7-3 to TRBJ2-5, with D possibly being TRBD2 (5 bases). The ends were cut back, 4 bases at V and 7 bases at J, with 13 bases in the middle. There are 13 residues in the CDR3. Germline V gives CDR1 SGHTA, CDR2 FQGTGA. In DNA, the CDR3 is TGTGCCAGCAGCTCTGACCCAAGCGGGACCCAGTACTTC. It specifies CASSSDPSGTQYF.

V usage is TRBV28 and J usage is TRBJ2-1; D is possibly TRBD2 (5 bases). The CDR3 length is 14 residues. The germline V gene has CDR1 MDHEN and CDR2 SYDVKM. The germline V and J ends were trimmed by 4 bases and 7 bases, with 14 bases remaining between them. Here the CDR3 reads CASSSTLRGNEQFF. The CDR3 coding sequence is TGTGCCAGCAGTTCCACATTACGGGGTAATGAGCAGTTCTTC.

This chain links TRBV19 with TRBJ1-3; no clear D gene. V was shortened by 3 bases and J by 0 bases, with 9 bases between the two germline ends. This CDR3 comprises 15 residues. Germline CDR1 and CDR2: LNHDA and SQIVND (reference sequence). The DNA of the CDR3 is TGTGCCAGTAGTATCGTAGAGCTCTCTGGAAACACCATATATTTT. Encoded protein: CASSIVELSGNTIYF.

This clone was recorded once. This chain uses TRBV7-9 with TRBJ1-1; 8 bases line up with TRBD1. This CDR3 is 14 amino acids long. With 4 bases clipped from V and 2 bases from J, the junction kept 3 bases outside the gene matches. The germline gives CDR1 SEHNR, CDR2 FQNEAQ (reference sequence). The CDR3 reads CASSSQGGNTEAFF. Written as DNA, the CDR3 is TGTGCCAGCAGCTCACAGGGGGGAAACACTGAAGCTTTCTTT.

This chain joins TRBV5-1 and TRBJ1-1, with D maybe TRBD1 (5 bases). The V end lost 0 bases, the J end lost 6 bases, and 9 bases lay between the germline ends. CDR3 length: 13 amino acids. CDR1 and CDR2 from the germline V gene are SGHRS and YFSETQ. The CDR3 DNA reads TGCGCCAGCAGCTTGGAGGGGATTCCTGAAGCTTTCTTT. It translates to CASSLEGIPEAFF.

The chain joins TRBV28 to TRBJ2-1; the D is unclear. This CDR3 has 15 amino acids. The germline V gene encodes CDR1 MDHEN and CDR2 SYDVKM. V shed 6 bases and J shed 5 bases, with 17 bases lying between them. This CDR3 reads CASSPVAVRNNEQFF. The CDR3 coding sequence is TGTGCCAGCAGCCCCGTTGCGGTCCGAAACAATGAGCAGTTCTTC.

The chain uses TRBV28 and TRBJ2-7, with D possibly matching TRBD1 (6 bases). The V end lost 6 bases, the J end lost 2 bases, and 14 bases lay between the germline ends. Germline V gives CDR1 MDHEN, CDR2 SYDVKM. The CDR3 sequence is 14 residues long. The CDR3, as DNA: TGTGCCAGCAGCCGACAGGAGGAGGCCTACGAGCAGTACTTC. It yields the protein CASSRQEEAYEQYF.

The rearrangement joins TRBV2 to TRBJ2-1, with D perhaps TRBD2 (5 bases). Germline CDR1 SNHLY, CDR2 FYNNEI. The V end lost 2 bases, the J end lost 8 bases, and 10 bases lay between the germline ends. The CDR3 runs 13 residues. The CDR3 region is CASSESLGDEQFF. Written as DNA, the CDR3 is TGTGCCAGCAGTGAATCACTAGGTGATGAGCAGTTCTTC.

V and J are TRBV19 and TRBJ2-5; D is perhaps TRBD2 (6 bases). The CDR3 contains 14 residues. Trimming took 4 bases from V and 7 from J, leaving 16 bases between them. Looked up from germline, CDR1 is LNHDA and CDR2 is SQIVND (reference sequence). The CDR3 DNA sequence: TGTGCCAGTAGTACCATAAGCGGGTCTATGACCCAGTACTTC. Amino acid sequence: CASSTISGSMTQYF.

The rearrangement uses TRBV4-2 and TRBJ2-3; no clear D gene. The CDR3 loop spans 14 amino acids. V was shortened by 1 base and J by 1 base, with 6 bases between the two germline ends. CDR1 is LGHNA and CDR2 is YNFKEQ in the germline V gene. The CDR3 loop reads CASSQGVRTDTQYF. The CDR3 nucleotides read TGTGCCAGCAGCCAAGGAGTTCGCACAGATACGCAGTATTTT.

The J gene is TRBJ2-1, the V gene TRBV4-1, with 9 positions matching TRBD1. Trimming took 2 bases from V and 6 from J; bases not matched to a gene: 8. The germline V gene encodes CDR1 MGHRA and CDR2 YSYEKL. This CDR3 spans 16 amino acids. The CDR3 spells CASSQSGTGLRNEQFF. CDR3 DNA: TGCGCCAGCAGCCAATCCGGGACAGGGCTGCGCAATGAGCAGTTCTTC.

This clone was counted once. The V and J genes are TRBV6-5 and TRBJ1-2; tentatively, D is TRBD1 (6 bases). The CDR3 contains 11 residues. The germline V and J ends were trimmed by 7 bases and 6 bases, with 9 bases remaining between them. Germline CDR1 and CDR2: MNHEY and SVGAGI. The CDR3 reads CASTRGDGYTF. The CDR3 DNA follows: TGTGCCAGCACCAGGGGAGATGGCTACACCTTC.

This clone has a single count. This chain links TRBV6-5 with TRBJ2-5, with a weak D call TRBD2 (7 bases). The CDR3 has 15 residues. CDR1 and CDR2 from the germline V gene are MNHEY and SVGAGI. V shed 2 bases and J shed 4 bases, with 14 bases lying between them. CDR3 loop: CASSYGGALRETQYF. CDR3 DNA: TGTGCCAGCAGTTACGGGGGGGCGTTAAGAGAGACCCAGTACTTC.

CDR3 nucleotide sequence: TGTGCCAGCAGTGACGGGACTAGCGGATTAAGCTCCTACAATGAGCAGTTCTTC. This sequence encodes CASSDGTSGLSSYNEQFF. The chain combines TRBV27 with TRBJ2-1, with 11 bases that match TRBD2. With V trimmed by 5 bases and J by 0 bases, 9 bases remained unmatched. CDR1 and CDR2 from the germline V gene are MNHEY and SMNVEV (reference sequence). CDR3 size: 18 residues.

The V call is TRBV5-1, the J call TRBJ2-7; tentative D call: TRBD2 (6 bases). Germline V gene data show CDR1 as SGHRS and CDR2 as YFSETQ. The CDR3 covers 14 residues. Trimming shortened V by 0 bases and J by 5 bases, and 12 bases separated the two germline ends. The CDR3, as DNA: TGCGCCAGCAGCTTGGTCGCTAGCGTCCACGAGCAGTACTTC. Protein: CASSLVASVHEQYF.

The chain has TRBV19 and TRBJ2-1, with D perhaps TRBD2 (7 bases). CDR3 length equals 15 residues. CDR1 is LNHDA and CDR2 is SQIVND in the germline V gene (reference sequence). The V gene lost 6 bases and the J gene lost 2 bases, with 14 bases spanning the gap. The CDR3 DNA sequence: TGTGCCAGTAGGCAACGGGGGGCGGCCTACAATGAGCAGTTCTTC. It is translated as CASRQRGAAYNEQFF.

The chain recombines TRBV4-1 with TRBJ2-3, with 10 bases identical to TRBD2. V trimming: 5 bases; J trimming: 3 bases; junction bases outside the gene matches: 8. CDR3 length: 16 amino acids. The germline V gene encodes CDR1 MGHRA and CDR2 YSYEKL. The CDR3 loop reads CASSARLAGQTDTQYF. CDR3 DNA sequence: TGCGCCAGCAGCGCTCGACTAGCGGGCCAGACAGATACGCAGTATTTT.

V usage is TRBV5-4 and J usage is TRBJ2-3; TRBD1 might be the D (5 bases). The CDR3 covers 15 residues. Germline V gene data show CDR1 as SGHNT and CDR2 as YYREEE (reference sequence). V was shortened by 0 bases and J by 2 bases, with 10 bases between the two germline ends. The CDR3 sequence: CASSLAQGTTDTQYF. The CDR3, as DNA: TGTGCCAGCAGCTTGGCCCAGGGAACCACAGATACGCAGTATTTT.

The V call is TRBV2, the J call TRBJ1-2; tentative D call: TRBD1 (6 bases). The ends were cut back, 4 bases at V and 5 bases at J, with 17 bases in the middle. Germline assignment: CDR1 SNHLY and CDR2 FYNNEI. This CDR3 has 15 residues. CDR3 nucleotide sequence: TGTGCCAGCAGTGTATACAGGGATGCGCGATATGGCTACACCTTC. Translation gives CASSVYRDARYGYTF. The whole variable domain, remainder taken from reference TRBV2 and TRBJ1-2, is EPEVTQTPSHQVTQMGQEVILRCVPISNHLYFYWYRQILGQKVEFLVSFYNNEISEKSEIFDDQFSVERPDGSNFTLKIRSTKLEDSAMYFCASSVYRDARYGYTFGSGTRLTVV.

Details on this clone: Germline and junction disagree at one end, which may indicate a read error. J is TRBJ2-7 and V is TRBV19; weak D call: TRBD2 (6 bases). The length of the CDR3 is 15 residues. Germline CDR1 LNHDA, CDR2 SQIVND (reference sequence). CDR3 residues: CATSPGRGSNYEQYF. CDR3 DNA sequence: TGTGCCACTAGTCCCGGGCGGGGTTCGAACTACGAGCAGTACTTC.

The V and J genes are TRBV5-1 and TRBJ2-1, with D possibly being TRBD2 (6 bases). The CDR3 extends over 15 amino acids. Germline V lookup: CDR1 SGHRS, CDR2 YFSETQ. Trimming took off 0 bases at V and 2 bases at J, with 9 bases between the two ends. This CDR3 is CASSLGSGPYNEQFF. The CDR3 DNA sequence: TGCGCCAGCAGCTTGGGTAGCGGCCCCTACAATGAGCAGTTCTTC.

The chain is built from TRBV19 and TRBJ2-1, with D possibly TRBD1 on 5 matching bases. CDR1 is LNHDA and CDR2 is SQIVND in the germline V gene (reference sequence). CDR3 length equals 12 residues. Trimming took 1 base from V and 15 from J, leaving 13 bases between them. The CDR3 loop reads CASSIVTGLRFF. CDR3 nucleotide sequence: TGTGCCAGTAGTATAGTCACAGGTCTCCGGTTCTTC. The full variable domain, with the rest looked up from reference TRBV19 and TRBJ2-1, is DGGITQSPKYLFRKEGQNVTLSCEQNLNHDAMYWYRQDPGQGLRLIYYSQIVNDFQKGDIAEGYSVSREKKESFPLTVTSAQKNPTAFYLCASSIVTGLRFFGPGTRLTVL.